These 30 T cell receptor beta chains came from one sample sequenced in a study of cytomegalovirus exposure and HLA in healthy donors. Here immunoSEQ multiplex PCR was the method, and the copy in TCRdb shows in-frame clones only, minus some. The sample holds over 100,000 clones; roughly 90% are singletons and the top ten take 6% to 7%. The sequenced sample consisted of PBMCs. These receptor sequences come from a young woman in good health and CMV-seropositive.

The V gene is TRBV4-3, the J gene TRBJ1-1; D is possibly TRBD1 (6 bases). The CDR3 has 13 amino acids. Trimming removed 4 bases from V and 1 base from J, with 7 bases in between. Germline loops: CDR1 LGHNA, CDR2 YSLEER. This chain's CDR3 is CASSPTGNTEAFF. The CDR3 nucleotides read TGCGCCAGCAGCCCGACAGGGAACACTGAAGCTTTCTTT.

This clone was recorded only once. The gene calls are TRBV21-1 and TRBJ1-2; TRBD1 is taken as the D call from the table, unchecked against the DNA. TRBV21-1 is tagged as a pseudogene. The CDR3 contains 13 residues. CDR3 nucleotides: TGTGCCAGTCCGGGACAGTCTAACTATGGCTACACCTTC. Translated: CASPGQSNYGYTF.

The rearrangement joins TRBV30 to TRBJ1-2; TRBD1 is a possible D gene (5 bases). This CDR3 is 15 amino acids long. Trimming pared 3 bases from V and 3 bases from J, leaving 17 bases between. The germline CDR1 and CDR2 sequences are GTSNPN and SVGIG (reference sequence). The CDR3 reads CAWSPRGGDYYGYTF. The DNA for the CDR3 is TGTGCCTGGAGCCCCCGGGGGGGGGATTACTATGGCTACACCTTC.

The chain is built from TRBV5-1 and TRBJ2-3; 9 nucleotides line up with TRBD1. The trim removed 3 bases at V and 6 bases at J, leaving 11 bases unmatched. This CDR3 has 16 residues. The germline CDR1 and CDR2 sequences are SGHRS and YFSETQ. This CDR3 reads CASSSRVGQGTDTQYF. The CDR3 coding sequence is TGCGCCAGCAGCTCTAGAGTAGGACAGGGGACGGATACGCAGTATTTT.

The chain combines TRBV7-2 with TRBJ1-2; D is possibly TRBD1 (6 bases). The CDR3 consists of 14 residues. Germline V gives CDR1 SGHTA, CDR2 FQGNSA. V was trimmed by 7 bases and J by 8 bases, leaving 20 bases between them. This CDR3 reads CASNHGLGGPGYTF. CDR3 bases: TGTGCCAGCAACCATGGGTTGGGGGGGCCCGGCTACACCTTC.

The chain employs TRBV6-1 and TRBJ1-2, with D possibly matching TRBD1 (5 bases). Germline-derived CDR1 and CDR2 are MNHNS and SASEGT. The CDR3 is made up of 14 amino acids. Trimming took off 1 base at V and 4 bases at J, with 10 bases between the two ends. This CDR3 reads CASSEEWQGYGYTF. The CDR3 DNA follows: TGTGCCAGCAGTGAAGAGTGGCAGGGCTATGGCTACACCTTC.

This clone was observed a single time. The chain employs TRBV19 and TRBJ2-7; maybe TRBD2 (6 bases). Trimming stripped 5 bases from V and 5 bases from J, with 16 bases between. CDR1 and CDR2 (germline): LNHDA, SQIVND (reference sequence). The length of the CDR3 is 14 residues. CDR3 loop: CASSPAGSLNEQYF. CDR3 sequence (DNA): TGTGCCAGTAGTCCGGCGGGATCCCTCAACGAGCAGTACTTC.

This chain connects TRBV9 to TRBJ2-7; the D gene is possibly TRBD2 (6 bases). CDR1 and CDR2 (germline): SGDLS, YYNGEE. V was clipped by 0 bases and J by 6 bases, with 10 bases between them. This CDR3 is 13 amino acids long. CDR3 sequence reads: CASSVVGRGEQYF. The CDR3 DNA is TGTGCCAGCAGCGTAGTCGGGAGAGGCGAGCAGTACTTC.

The J gene is TRBJ2-3, the V gene TRBV6-1, with D possibly matching TRBD1 (6 bases). V was shortened by 5 bases and J by 4 bases, with 16 bases between the two germline ends. Germline V gives CDR1 MNHNS, CDR2 SASEGT. The CDR3 extends over 15 amino acids. The CDR3 spells CASSLRDTISDTQYF. CDR3 DNA: TGTGCCAGCAGTCTCCGGGACACCATATCAGATACGCAGTATTTT.

V gene TRBV9 combines with J gene TRBJ2-7; 8 bases align to TRBD2. Trimming removed 4 bases from V and 5 bases from J; junction bases left unmatched: 11. The CDR3 length is 15 residues. Germline V gives CDR1 SGDLS, CDR2 YYNGEE. In DNA, the CDR3 is TGTGCCAGCAGCCCCCGGGGGGGTCCGGGAGACGAGCAGTACTTC. Translating it yields CASSPRGGPGDEQYF.

The CDR3 loop is CASSLAGGLHNEQFF. In DNA form, the CDR3 reads TGTGCCAGCAGCCTAGCGGGTGGGCTTCACAATGAGCAGTTCTTC. The V gene is TRBV5-4, the J gene TRBJ2-1; 8 bases are a match to TRBD2. J gave up 5 bases and V 4 bases, and 8 bases lay outside the gene matches. The CDR3 length is 15 residues. The germline CDR1 and CDR2 sequences are SGHNT and YYREEE (reference sequence).

This clone was seen a single time. The same CDR3 is also encoded by other DNA sequences in this sample. The chain joins TRBV6-1 to TRBJ2-7; D remains ambiguous. V lost 5 bases and J 3 bases, leaving 5 bases between the germline ends. The CDR3 is 11 residues long. Germline assignment: CDR1 MNHNS and CDR2 SASEGT. CDR3 protein: CASSPLYEQYF. CDR3 DNA sequence: TGTGCCAGCAGTCCACTCTACGAGCAGTACTTC.

This chain links TRBV28 with TRBJ1-2, with 8 positions matching TRBD1. The length of the CDR3 is 13 residues. Germline V gene lookup returns CDR1 MDHEN and CDR2 SYDVKM. V shed 7 bases and J 3 bases; nucleotides not matched to a gene: 4. CDR3 sequence (DNA): TGTGCCAGCACTCGGACAGGGTACTATGGCTACACCTTC. It translates to CASTRTGYYGYTF.

The V gene is TRBV4-1, the J gene TRBJ1-2, with a weak D call TRBD1 (6 bases). Germline lookup yields CDR1 MGHRA and CDR2 YSYEKL. The CDR3 has 19 amino acids. V dropped 3 bases and J dropped 4 bases, with 27 bases sitting between them. CDR3 sequence: CASSHTRRGGLRGIYGYTF. The DNA for the CDR3 is TGCGCCAGCAGCCACACTCGAAGGGGGGGTTTGCGGGGGATCTATGGCTACACCTTC.

The V call is TRBV6-6, the J call TRBJ2-3; no clear D gene. Germline values: CDR1 MNHNY, CDR2 SVGAGI (reference sequence). Trimming cost V 2 bases and J 8 bases, with 8 bases left between them. This CDR3 spans 12 amino acids. The CDR3 nucleotides are TGTGCCAGCAGTTACGGGTCAGGTACGCAGTATTTT. Translation gives CASSYGSGTQYF.

The chain uses TRBV29-1 and TRBJ2-7, with D unresolved. Germline-derived CDR1 and CDR2 are SQVTM and ANQGSEA. This CDR3 comprises 13 residues. V dropped 6 bases and J dropped 3 bases, with 15 bases sitting between them. Written as DNA, the CDR3 is TGCAGCGTGCTGAGAGGCTCGGACTACGAGCAGTACTTC. Its protein product is CSVLRGSDYEQYF.

The genes are TRBV6-1 and TRBJ2-7; 9 nucleotides line up with TRBD2. Looked up from germline, CDR1 is MNHNS and CDR2 is SASEGT. V shed 5 bases, J shed 2 bases, and the junction held 4 bases outside the gene matches. The CDR3 extends over 14 amino acids. For the CDR3, the DNA is TGTGCCAGCAGTAAGACTAGCGGACCCTACGAGCAGTACTTC. The encoded protein is CASSKTSGPYEQYF.

This chain joins TRBV2 and TRBJ1-2, with 10 bases aligning to TRBD1. The V segment lost 5 bases and the J segment 5 bases; nucleotides outside the gene matches: 11. CDR3 length: 16 amino acids. The V gene's germline CDR1 is SNHLY and CDR2 FYNNEI. CDR3 in amino acids: CASSSTTGGSSYGYTF. The CDR3 coding sequence is TGTGCCAGCAGTTCAACGACAGGGGGCTCCTCATATGGCTACACCTTC.

The chain links TRBV28 to TRBJ1-2; D call uncertain. This CDR3 has 15 residues. Germline-derived CDR1 and CDR2 are MDHEN and SYDVKM. V lost 2 bases to trimming and J lost 6 bases, with 16 bases between them. CDR3 sequence (DNA): TGTGCCAGCAGTTTACGGTGGGCTGCAGGTGATGGCTACACCTTC. Its translation: CASSLRWAAGDGYTF.

This clone turned up a few times. The chain joins TRBV6-6 to TRBJ2-7; no firm D call. This CDR3 is 11 amino acids long. Germline assignment: CDR1 MNHNY and CDR2 SVGAGI (reference sequence). The V and J ends lost 6 bases and 1 base respectively, with 4 bases between them. Written as DNA, the CDR3 is TGTGCCAGCAGCAAATCCTACGAGCAGTACTTC. Its protein is CASSKSYEQYF.

The count of this clone is one. This sequence joins TRBV9 and TRBJ1-1, with 9 positions matching TRBD1. V lost 3 bases to trimming and J lost 3 bases; unmatched junction nucleotides: 6. The germline V gene encodes CDR1 SGDLS and CDR2 YYNGEE. The CDR3 contains 15 residues. The CDR3 bases are TGTGCCAGCAGCGGGGTCACAGGGGGCTACACTGAAGCTTTCTTT. It specifies CASSGVTGGYTEAFF. Combining the CDR3 with reference TRBV9 and TRBJ1-1 gives the whole variable domain DSGVTQTPKHLITATGQRVTLRCSPRSGDLSVYWYQQSLDQGLQFLIQYYNGEERAKGNILERFSAQQFPDLHSELNLSSLELGDSALYFCASSGVTGGYTEAFFGQGTRLTVV.

J is TRBJ2-3 and V is TRBV6-4; 10 positions match TRBD1. Germline values: CDR1 MRHNA, CDR2 SNTAGT. The V gene end was trimmed by 2 bases and the J gene end by 4 bases; junction bases not matched to a gene: 0. The CDR3 runs 14 residues. The CDR3 reads CASSDGTGADTQYF. In DNA form, the CDR3 reads TGTGCCAGCAGTGACGGGACAGGGGCAGATACGCAGTATTTT.

This clone was seen only once. Written as DNA, the CDR3 is TGCGCCAGCAGCCAAGATCTTTTCAGACAATACGAGCAGTACTTC. It specifies CASSQDLFRQYEQYF. V and J are TRBV4-1 and TRBJ2-7; unclear D gene. Per the germline V gene, CDR1 is MGHRA and CDR2 is YSYEKL. Deletions cut 0 bases from V and 4 bases from J, with 13 bases between. The CDR3 sequence is 15 residues long.

This chain joins TRBV4-3 and TRBJ2-1; 9 nucleotides match TRBD2. The CDR3 runs 16 residues. Germline V CDR1 and CDR2: LGHNA, YSLEER. V lost 0 bases to trimming and J lost 9 bases; unmatched junction nucleotides: 9. CDR3 loop: CASSQDSLAGLVEQFF. CDR3 sequence (DNA): TGCGCCAGCAGCCAAGACTCGCTAGCGGGACTGGTTGAGCAGTTCTTC.

The rearrangement links TRBV2 to TRBJ2-3; D may be TRBD1 (7 bases). CDR3 size: 16 residues. Trimming cost V 4 bases and J 1 base, with 15 bases left between them. Germline CDR1 and CDR2: SNHLY and FYNNEI. This chain's CDR3 is CASSASGGTGTDTQYF. For the CDR3, the DNA is TGTGCCAGCAGTGCGAGTGGAGGGACAGGCACAGATACGCAGTATTTT. The whole variable domain, remainder taken from reference TRBV2 and TRBJ2-3, is EPEVTQTPSHQVTQMGQEVILRCVPISNHLYFYWYRQILGQKVEFLVSFYNNEISEKSEIFDDQFSVERPDGSNFTLKIRSTKLEDSAMYFCASSASGGTGTDTQYFGPGTRLTVL.

This clone was seen only once. The chain uses TRBV6-5 and TRBJ1-2; 7 nucleotides align to TRBD1. The CDR3 sequence is 16 residues long. Germline CDR1 is MNHEY and CDR2 is SVGAGI. Germline trimming cut 2 bases from V and 7 bases from J; bases unmatched to any gene: 13. The CDR3 nucleotides read TGTGCCAGCAGTTACAGGGTTGAGAGAGGGGGCCCTGGCTACACCTTC. This codes for CASSYRVERGGPGYTF.

The CDR3 nucleotides read TGTGCCAGCAGCGCCGACAGGGGGCGAAACTATGGCTACACCTTC. It encodes CASSADRGRNYGYTF. The J gene is TRBJ1-2, the V gene TRBV9; 10 nucleotides align to TRBD1. Germline CDR1 SGDLS, CDR2 YYNGEE. The CDR3 contains 15 residues. With 3 bases clipped from V and 2 bases from J, the junction kept 4 bases outside the gene matches.

Worth noting for this clone: Other DNA sequences in this sample translate to the same CDR3. The CDR3, as DNA: TGTGCCAGCTCACCTAGCGGACAAGAGACCCAGTACTTC. This sequence encodes CASSPSGQETQYF. This sequence joins TRBV18 and TRBJ2-5; a weak D match, TRBD2 (6 bases). Germline V gives CDR1 KGHSH, CDR2 LQKENI. This CDR3 has 13 amino acids. Trimming pared 3 bases from V and 2 bases from J, leaving 7 bases between.

The chain employs TRBV7-2 and TRBJ1-1, with a possible D match to TRBD1 (5 bases). Trimming stripped 2 bases from V and 4 bases from J, with 11 bases between. This CDR3 region has 14 residues. Germline CDR1 SGHTA, CDR2 FQGNSA. The CDR3 loop is CASSLQGGGTEAFF. The CDR3 coding sequence is TGTGCCAGCAGCTTACAGGGAGGAGGCACTGAAGCTTTCTTT.

The CDR3 sequence: CSVGGGSGYTF. The CDR3 DNA is TGCAGCGTTGGAGGGGGTTCCGGCTACACCTTC. V is TRBV29-1 and J is TRBJ1-2; D might be TRBD1 (6 bases). The germline gives CDR1 SQVTM, CDR2 ANQGSEA. The CDR3 spans 11 residues. V was shortened by 4 bases and J by 8 bases, with 11 bases between the two germline ends.